This T cell receptor beta chain was profiled in a study of control samples from healthy donors and cancer patients. This CDR3 contains 13 residues. V lost 5 bases, J lost 7 bases, and 5 bases stayed unmatched. Assay: immunoSEQ multiplex PCR; the TCRdb copy retains only in-frame clones and omits some. The sample holds tens of thousands of clones, roughly nine tenths seen once. The sequence was collected from a man aged 30-40 years in good health. The gene calls are TRBV12-3 or TRBV12-4 and TRBJ1-2; 9 bases align to TRBD1. Sequenced material: blood. In DNA form, the CDR3 reads TGTGCCAGCAGTGCAGGGACAGGGCTTGGCTACACCTTC. As protein: CASSAGTGLGYTF.